Listed below are T cell receptor beta chains from one sample, sequenced in a study of T cells in Graves' hyperthyroidism and ophthalmopathy. TCRdb re-analysed the multiplex PCR reads in MiXCR, keeping a single row per CDR3 protein. The sample lists around 690,000 distinct CDR3 sequences; 20% to 25% were seen once. The specimen sequenced was blood. The source of these receptors is a man aged 25-45 years with Graves' ophthalmopathy. Each CDR3 is given with its conserved first and last residue. Fields, in order: clone size, D gene, CDR3 length, V gene, J gene, CDR3 DNA, CDR3 protein. A D gene is named only where the DNA matches it firmly. Only part of the rows carry a size: once, few, many, or a class if the clone is expanded.

size: NA
D: NA
length: 14
V: TRBV9
J: TRBJ2-7
DNA: TGTGCCAGCAGCGTAGACGGGAGCGGGTACGAGCAGTACTTC
CDR3: CASSVDGSGYEQYF

size: many
D: TRBD2
length: 14
V: TRBV11-1
J: TRBJ2-1
DNA: TGTGCCAGCAGCTTTAGCGGGCTAAACAATGAGCAGTTCTTC
CDR3: CASSFSGLNNEQFF

size: few
D: NA
length: 13
V: TRBV20-1
J: TRBJ2-3
DNA: TGCAGTGCAAGACACAGGTTCACAGATACGCAGTATTTT
CDR3: CSARHRFTDTQYF

size: NA
D: TRBD2
length: 16
V: TRBV5-1
J: TRBJ2-1
DNA: TGCGCCAGCAGCGTAGCAGCGGGAGTGGCCTACAATGAGCAGTTCTTC
CDR3: CASSVAAGVAYNEQFF

size: NA
D: NA
length: 15
V: TRBV4-1
J: TRBJ1-1
DNA: TGCGCCAGCAGCCAATTTTACGTCCCGAACACTGAAGCTTTCTTT
CDR3: CASSQFYVPNTEAFF

size: NA
D: NA
length: 13
V: TRBV9
J: TRBJ2-3
DNA: TGTGCCAGCAGCGCCAGCAGTGACGATACGCAGTATTTT
CDR3: CASSASSDDTQYF

size: NA
D: TRBD2
length: 16
V: TRBV11-2
J: TRBJ2-5
DNA: TGTGCCAGCAGCTTATCGGTAGCGGGAGTCCAAGAGACCCAGTACTTC
CDR3: CASSLSVAGVQETQYF

size: few
D: NA
length: 14
V: TRBV27
J: TRBJ1-5
DNA: TGTGCCAGCAGTTTGAGGGGGGCAGGTCAGCCCCAGCATTTT
CDR3: CASSLRGAGQPQHF

size: many
D: TRBD1
length: 14
V: TRBV11-2
J: TRBJ2-7
DNA: TGTGCCAGCAGCCCGACAGGGCCCTCCTACGAGCAGTACTTC
CDR3: CASSPTGPSYEQYF

size: few
D: NA
length: 14
V: TRBV20-1
J: TRBJ1-1
DNA: TGCAGTGCCTCGAAGGGGGGCGTTGGGACTGAAGCTTTCTTT
CDR3: CSASKGGVGTEAFF

size: NA
D: TRBD1
length: 17
V: TRBV7-6
J: TRBJ2-6
DNA: TGTGCCAGCAGCCTTCGACAGGGTTGGTATGGGGCCAACGTCCTGACTTTC
CDR3: CASSLRQGWYGANVLTF

size: NA
D: TRBD2
length: 13
V: TRBV24-1
J: TRBJ2-2
DNA: TGTGCCACCAGTGAGGCGGGGGGCCTAGCTCGGTTTTTT
CDR3: CATSEAGGLARFF

size: few
D: NA
length: 13
V: TRBV12-3/TRBV12-4
J: TRBJ1-4
DNA: TGTGCCAGCAGTTTAGCGGCGCCGTCGAAACTGTTTTTT
CDR3: CASSLAAPSKLFF

size: many
D: TRBD1
length: 16
V: TRBV6-5
J: TRBJ1-1
DNA: TGTGCCAGCAGTTACTCGGCGGGACAGCGGAACACTGAAGCTTTCTTT
CDR3: CASSYSAGQRNTEAFF

size: NA
D: TRBD2
length: 18
V: TRBV24-1
J: TRBJ2-3
DNA: TGTGCCACCAGCTTCCCGGGACTAGCTACGAGTCGCACAGATACGCAGTATTTT
CDR3: CATSFPGLATSRTDTQYF

size: NA
D: NA
length: 15
V: TRBV14
J: TRBJ2-2
DNA: TGTGCCAGCAGCCAAGTGTTAAGGATGCCCGGGGAGCTGTTTTTT
CDR3: CASSQVLRMPGELFF

size: few
D: TRBD2
length: 16
V: TRBV4-1
J: TRBJ2-7
DNA: TGCGCCAGCAGCCAAGGAGTGGCTAGCGGGATCTACGAGCAGTACTTC
CDR3: CASSQGVASGIYEQYF

size: NA
D: NA
length: 13
V: TRBV6-1
J: TRBJ2-7
DNA: TGTGCCAGCAGCGTACCGATCTGGAACGAGCAGTACTTC
CDR3: CASSVPIWNEQYF

size: once
D: TRBD2
length: 14
V: TRBV12-3/TRBV12-4
J: TRBJ2-1
DNA: TGTGCCAGCAGCGGACTAGCGGGAGCTGAGGAGCAGTTCTTC
CDR3: CASSGLAGAEEQFF

size: NA
D: NA
length: 15
V: TRBV10-3
J: TRBJ1-1
DNA: TGTGCCATCAGTGATATCAGGGGCATGAACACTGAAGCTTTCTTT
CDR3: CAISDIRGMNTEAFF